One and the same sample provided the 9 T cell receptor beta chains below, sequenced in a study of glioma-infiltrating T cells. The iRepertoire nested amplicon-rescue multiplex PCR amplified TCR alpha and beta CDR3s from RNA. From the multiplex PCR reads, TCRdb called clonotypes with MiXCR, one entry per CDR3 protein. The top ten clones hold around 20% of a sample with about 190,000 distinct CDR3 sequences, around 32% of them seen once. The sequencing input was glioma tissue, nonneoplastic brain tissue, or PBMCs (not recorded which). These TCRs come from a human donor with low-grade glioma or glioblastoma, undergoing nonglioma brain surgery, or in good health (not recorded which).

V is TRBV19 and J is TRBJ2-3; 7 positions match TRBD1. Germline lookup yields CDR1 LNHDA and CDR2 SQIVND (reference sequence). The trim removed 1 base at V and 7 bases at J, leaving 11 bases unmatched. The CDR3 runs 16 residues. The CDR3, as DNA: TGTGCCAGTAGTATAGCCCCGACAGGGATTCAGCATACGCAGTATTTT. Protein product: CASSIAPTGIQHTQYF.

This clonotype was seen many times. The DNA of the CDR3 is TGTGCCAGCAATTTGAGGGGTCAGACAGATACGCAGTATTTT. This sequence encodes CASNLRGQTDTQYF. V is TRBV28 and J is TRBJ2-3, with D perhaps given as TRBD1 or TRBD2 (5 bases each). The length of the CDR3 is 14 residues. Trimming cost V 7 bases and J 3 bases, with 14 bases left between them. The germline gives CDR1 MDHEN, CDR2 SYDVKM. The variable domain in full, with the rest retrieved from reference TRBV28 and TRBJ2-3, is DVKVTQSSRYLVKRTGEKVFLECVQDMDHENMFWYRQDPGLGLRLIYFSYDVKMKEKGDIPEGYSVSREKKERFSLILESASTNQTSMYLCASNLRGQTDTQYFGPGTRLTVL.

This clonotype appeared many times. The V and J genes are TRBV7-2 and TRBJ2-7; 9 bases agree with TRBD1. The V and J ends lost 6 bases and 6 bases, in that order; junction bases with no gene match: 15. The CDR3 contains 16 residues. The germline V gene has CDR1 SGHTA and CDR2 FQGNSA. The CDR3 nucleotides read TGTGCCAGCAGGGGGGGCACAGGGGGCAGATTCGGCGAGCAGTACTTC. This codes for CASRGGTGGRFGEQYF.

Points on this clonotype: Just one base apart from a much larger clone, this may be a read error. The V call is TRBV7-2, the J call TRBJ1-2; D unresolved. Germline values: CDR1 SGHTA, CDR2 FQGNSA. The CDR3 has 14 amino acids. The CDR3 DNA is TGTGCCAGCAGCCCCGTGCGGGCTTCCTATGGCCACACCTTC. Translating it yields CASSPVRASYGHTF.

This clonotype was picked up many times. This chain joins TRBV29-1 and TRBJ1-1, with a possible D match to TRBD1 (6 bases). Germline CDR1 and CDR2: SQVTM and ANQGSEA. V shed 2 bases and J shed 6 bases, with 13 bases lying between them. The CDR3 is 13 residues long. The CDR3 loop is CSVESGAGAEAFF. CDR3 sequence (DNA): TGCAGCGTTGAATCGGGGGCCGGGGCTGAAGCTTTCTTT.

This clonotype was seen more than once but under ten times. V usage is TRBV7-9 and J usage is TRBJ2-2; TRBD2 matches 9 bases. Germline V CDR1 and CDR2: SEHNR, FQNEAQ (reference sequence). CDR3 length: 17 amino acids. The trim removed 6 bases at V and 2 bases at J, leaving 10 bases unmatched. CDR3 protein: CASRGPRTSANTGELFF. CDR3 DNA: TGTGCCAGCAGGGGACCGCGGACTAGCGCCAACACCGGGGAGCTGTTTTTT.

The chain links TRBV20-1 to TRBJ1-3; 10 bases map to TRBD1. V was clipped by 2 bases and J by 3 bases; unmatched bases: 4. The CDR3 extends over 15 amino acids. Germline CDR1 DFQATT, CDR2 SNEGSKA (reference sequence). Here the CDR3 DNA reads TGCAGTGCTAGACGGGACAGGGGAATTGGAAACACCATATATTTT. Translating it yields CSARRDRGIGNTIYF.

Many counts were recorded for this clonotype. This sequence joins TRBV4-2 and TRBJ2-7; 7 bases are shared with TRBD2. Trimming removed 0 bases from V and 4 bases from J; junction bases left unmatched: 6. Germline CDR1 is LGHNA and CDR2 is YNFKEQ. The CDR3 runs to 15 residues. CDR3 region: CASSQEEGGLYEQYF. The CDR3 region has the DNA TGTGCCAGCAGCCAAGAGGAGGGAGGGTTGTACGAGCAGTACTTC.

A single count supports this clonotype. This may come from a read error, since a much larger clone is one base off. This chain links TRBV19 with TRBJ2-7, with TRBD2 as a possible D gene (5 bases). Germline V CDR1 and CDR2: LNHDA, SQIVND (reference sequence). V gave up 4 bases and J gave up 3 bases, with 19 bases separating them. The CDR3 runs 16 residues. The CDR3 bases are TGTGCCAGTAGTACACAAGTGACGGGGAACGTCTACGAGCAGTACTTC. Residues: CASSTQVTGNVYEQYF.